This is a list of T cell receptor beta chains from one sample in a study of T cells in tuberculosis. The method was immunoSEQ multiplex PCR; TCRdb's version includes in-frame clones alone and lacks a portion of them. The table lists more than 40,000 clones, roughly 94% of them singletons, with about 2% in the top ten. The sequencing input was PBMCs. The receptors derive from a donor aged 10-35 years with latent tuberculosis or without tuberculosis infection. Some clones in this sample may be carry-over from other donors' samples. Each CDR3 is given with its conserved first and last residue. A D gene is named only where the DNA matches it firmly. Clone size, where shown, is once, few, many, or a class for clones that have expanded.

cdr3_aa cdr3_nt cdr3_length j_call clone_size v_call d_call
CASSQEAGGPSDTQYF TGCGCCAGCAGCCAAGAAGCGGGAGGGCCCTCGGATACGCAGTATTTT 16 TRBJ2-3 - TRBV4-3 TRBD2
CASRTGDEAFF TGTGCCAGCAGAACAGGGGATGAAGCTTTCTTT 11 TRBJ1-1 few TRBV6-5 TRBD1
CASKRWTLDPDTQYF TGTGCCAGTAAGCGGTGGACCCTAGATCCAGATACGCAGTATTTT 15 TRBJ2-3 - TRBV19 -
CASSPLLAGGNTGELFF TGTGCCAGCTCACCACTCCTAGCGGGAGGGAACACCGGGGAGCTGTTTTTT 17 TRBJ2-2 - TRBV18 TRBD2
CASAFHRGVIAGELFF TGCGCCAGCGCCTTCCACAGGGGGGTGATTGCCGGGGAGCTGTTTTTT 16 TRBJ2-2 - TRBV5-1 TRBD1
CASSLGPSGIPLNEQFF TGTGCCAGCAGCTTGGGACCCAGCGGGATTCCCCTCAATGAGCAGTTCTTC 17 TRBJ2-1 - TRBV5-6 TRBD2
CASSLRSSTFKGDGYTF TGTGCCAGCAGTTTAAGATCTAGTACCTTTAAGGGGGATGGCTACACCTTC 17 TRBJ1-2 - TRBV27 -
CASSLEGGGQPQHF TGCGCCAGCAGCTTGGAAGGGGGCGGACAGCCCCAGCATTTT 14 TRBJ1-5 - TRBV5-1 TRBD1
CASSLFGQTGGEAMLPDTQYF TGTGCCAGCAGTTTATTTGGTCAGACAGGGGGCGAAGCAATGCTCCCAGATACGCAGTATTTT 21 TRBJ2-3 - TRBV28 TRBD1
CASSHQAGATYNEQFF TGTGCCAGCAGCCACCAGGCGGGGGCGACCTACAATGAGCAGTTCTTC 16 TRBJ2-1 - TRBV5-6 -
CASSQDFQGNIYEQYF TGCGCCAGCAGCCAGGACTTTCAAGGCAACATCTACGAGCAGTACTTC 16 TRBJ2-7 - TRBV4-3 -
CASSQDGQASGANVLTF TGCGCCAGCAGCCAAGATGGACAGGCCTCTGGGGCCAACGTCCTGACTTTC 17 TRBJ2-6 - TRBV4-3 TRBD1
CSVGLVSYEQYF TGCAGCGTTGGACTAGTATCCTACGAGCAGTACTTC 12 TRBJ2-7 - TRBV29-1 -
CASSRRTHPGDTQYF TGTGCCAGCAGCCGGAGGACCCACCCCGGGGATACGCAGTATTTT 15 TRBJ2-3 - TRBV5-6 -
CASSLGGWEQFF TGTGCCAGCAGCTTAGGAGGGTGGGAGCAGTTCTTC 12 TRBJ2-1 - TRBV7-8 -
CASSFGARSTEAFF TGTGCCAGCAGTTTTGGGGCGCGGAGCACTGAAGCTTTCTTT 14 TRBJ1-1 - TRBV27 -
CAWRAGGHYGYTF TGTGCCTGGAGGGCAGGGGGACACTATGGCTACACCTTC 13 TRBJ1-2 - TRBV30 TRBD1
CASSILRVNTGELFF TGTGCCAGTAGTATTCTCCGGGTAAACACCGGGGAGCTGTTTTTT 15 TRBJ2-2 - TRBV19 -
CASSQEDGLAGGGADTQYF TGCGCCAGCAGCCAAGAAGATGGACTAGCGGGAGGAGGGGCAGATACGCAGTATTTT 19 TRBJ2-3 - TRBV4-3 TRBD2
CASSRVNEQFF TGTGCCAGCAGTCGCGTAAATGAGCAGTTCTTC 11 TRBJ2-1 - TRBV25-1 -
CASSLVSGRAYEQYF TGTGCCAGCAGTTTGGTCAGCGGGAGGGCCTACGAGCAGTACTTC 15 TRBJ2-7 - TRBV27 TRBD2
CASSQDGSSNQPQHF TGCGCCAGCAGCCAAGATGGTAGTAGCAATCAGCCCCAGCATTTT 15 TRBJ1-5 - TRBV4-1 -
CASSAIGQMNTEAFF TGTGCCAGCAGTGCCATAGGACAGATGAACACTGAAGCTTTCTTT 15 TRBJ1-1 - TRBV25-1 -
CASSLVLENEQFF TGTGCCAGCAGCTTAGTTTTAGAAAATGAGCAGTTCTTC 13 TRBJ2-1 once TRBV7-9 -
CASQDSPSTDTQYF TGTGCCAGCCAGGACAGTCCTAGCACAGATACGCAGTATTTT 14 TRBJ2-3 - TRBV9 -
CASSLRVGDSYEQYF TGTGCCAGCAGTTTGAGGGTCGGGGACTCCTACGAGCAGTACTTC 15 TRBJ2-7 - TRBV28 -
CASSRAQIDTGGEKLFF TGTGCCAGCAGCCGGGCCCAGATAGACACCGGGGGTGAAAAACTGTTTTTT 17 TRBJ1-4 - TRBV4-2 -
CASSEVQENIQYF TGTGCCAGCAGCGAAGTACAGGAAAACATTCAGTACTTC 13 TRBJ2-4 - TRBV27 -
CASVWAGKVYEQYF TGTGCCAGTGTCTGGGCAGGTAAAGTTTACGAGCAGTACTTC 14 TRBJ2-7 - TRBV28 -
CASSFGDRVNTGELFF TGCGCCAGCAGTTTCGGGGACAGGGTTAACACCGGGGAGCTGTTTTTT 16 TRBJ2-2 - TRBV5-1 TRBD1
CASSPPALAATGEKNEQFF TGTGCCAGCAGCCCCCCGGCTCTAGCGGCCACCGGGGAAAAAAATGAGCAGTTCTTC 19 TRBJ2-1 - TRBV7-3 TRBD2
CASSERASGILGTGELFF TGCGCCAGCAGTGAAAGGGCTAGCGGGATTTTGGGAACCGGGGAGCTGTTTTTT 18 TRBJ2-2 - TRBV10-1 TRBD2
CASSVDRVGYTF TGTGCCAGCAGCGTCGACAGGGTTGGCTACACCTTC 12 TRBJ1-2 - TRBV7-2 TRBD1